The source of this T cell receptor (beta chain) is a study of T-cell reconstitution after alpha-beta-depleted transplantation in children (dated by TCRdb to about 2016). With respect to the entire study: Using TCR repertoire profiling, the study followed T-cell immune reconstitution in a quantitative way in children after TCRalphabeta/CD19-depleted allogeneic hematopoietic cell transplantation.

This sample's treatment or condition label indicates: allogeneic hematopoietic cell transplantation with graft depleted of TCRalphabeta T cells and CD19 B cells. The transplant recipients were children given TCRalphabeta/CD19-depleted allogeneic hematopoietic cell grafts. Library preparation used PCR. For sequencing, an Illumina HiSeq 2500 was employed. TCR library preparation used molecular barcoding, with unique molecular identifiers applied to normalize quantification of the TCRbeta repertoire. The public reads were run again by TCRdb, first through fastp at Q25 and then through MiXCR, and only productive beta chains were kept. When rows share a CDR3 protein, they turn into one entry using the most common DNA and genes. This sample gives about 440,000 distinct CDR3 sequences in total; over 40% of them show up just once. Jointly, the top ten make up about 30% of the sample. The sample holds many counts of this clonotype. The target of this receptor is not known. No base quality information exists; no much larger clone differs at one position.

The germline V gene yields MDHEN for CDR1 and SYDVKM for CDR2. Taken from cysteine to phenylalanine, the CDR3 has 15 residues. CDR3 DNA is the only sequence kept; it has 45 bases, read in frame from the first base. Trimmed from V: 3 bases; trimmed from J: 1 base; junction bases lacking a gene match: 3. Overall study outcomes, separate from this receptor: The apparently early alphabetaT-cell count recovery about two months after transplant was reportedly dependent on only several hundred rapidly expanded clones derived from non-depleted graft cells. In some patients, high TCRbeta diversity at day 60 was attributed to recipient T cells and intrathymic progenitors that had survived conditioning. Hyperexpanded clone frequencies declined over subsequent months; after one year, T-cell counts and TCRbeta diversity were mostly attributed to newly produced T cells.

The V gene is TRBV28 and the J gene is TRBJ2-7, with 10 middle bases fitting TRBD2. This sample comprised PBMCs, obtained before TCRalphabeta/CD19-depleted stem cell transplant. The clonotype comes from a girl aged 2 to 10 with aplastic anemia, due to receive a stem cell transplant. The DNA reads TGTGCCAGCAGTTTGGAGACTAGCGGGTCCTACGAGCAGTACTTC. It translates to CASSLETSGSYEQYF.